The present entry profiles one T cell receptor beta chain with its context. No antigen is known for it. This record comes from a study of cytomegalovirus exposure and HLA in healthy donors. On the study more broadly: Earlier sequencing of approximately 180 million T cells yielded approximately 100 million unique TCR beta sequences. General study results and limits: Solely CMV serostatus was available to characterize immune exposure. In a later analysis, TCR beta V- and J-gene trimming showed a link to a missense DCLRE1C variant. Association of approximately 18,000 TCR beta sequences with HLA alleles was found at 0.05 false discovery rate in a later analysis.

The study ran its PCR with 60 Vbeta and 13 Jbeta primers. Clones were read by immunoSEQ multiplex PCR, and TCRdb kept only the in-frame ones, dropping some. Here the sample spans more than 150,000 clones, about four fifths being singletons. There are 15 residues in the CDR3. CDR1 is SGDLS and CDR2 is YYNGEE in the germline V gene. V lost 0 bases to trimming and J lost 2 bases, with 10 bases between them. This receptor was identified in a woman in her twenties or thirties in good health and CMV-seronegative. Input material: PBMCs. The chain links TRBV9 to TRBJ2-3; the D gene is possibly TRBD2 (6 bases). The CDR3 DNA reads TGTGCCAGCAGCGTAGACCCGGGAGTCACAGATACGCAGTATTTT. Amino acid sequence: CASSVDPGVTDTQYF.